The 22 T cell receptor beta chains reported below all come from one sample, sequenced in a study of T cells in Graves' hyperthyroidism and ophthalmopathy. It was RNA transcripts that yielded the amplified TCR beta CDR3 regions. First-round RT-PCR targeting the TCR CDR3 was performed with the HTBI primer set. TCRdb reanalysed the multiplex PCR reads using MiXCR and keeps one entry per CDR3 protein. The table shows almost 600,000 distinct CDR3 sequences, with approximately 14% occurring only once. The sequencing sample was made of blood. The receptors shown here come from a young woman with Graves' hyperthyroidism that later progressed to Graves' ophthalmopathy.

This clonotype has ten or more counts. The rearrangement links TRBV10-3 to TRBJ2-3, with TRBD2 as a possible D gene (5 bases). CDR3 length: 15 residues. The ends were cut back, 4 bases at V and 0 bases at J, with 11 bases in the middle. Germline V gene data show CDR1 as ENHRY and CDR2 as SYGVKD. CDR3 protein: CAISGPAVSTDTQYF. In DNA, the CDR3 is TGTGCCATCAGTGGTCCAGCGGTGAGCACAGATACGCAGTATTTT.

This clonotype has ten or more counts. The J gene is TRBJ1-2, the V gene TRBV19, with a tentative D call TRBD1 (6 bases). Trimming took off 0 bases at V and 5 bases at J, with 13 bases between the two ends. Looked up from germline, CDR1 is LNHDA and CDR2 is SQIVND (reference sequence). The length of the CDR3 is 15 residues. The CDR3 loop is CASSIDLRGPYGYTF. The CDR3 nucleotides read TGTGCCAGTAGTATAGATCTCAGGGGCCCTTATGGCTACACCTTC.

This clonotype has a handful of counts. V is TRBV7-9 and J is TRBJ1-3; 7 bases align to TRBD1. The J segment lost 0 bases and the V segment lost 8 bases, leaving 7 bases of the junction unmatched. The CDR3 is made up of 15 amino acids. Germline V gene lookup returns CDR1 SEHNR and CDR2 FQNEAQ (reference sequence). CDR3 residues: CASFPGGISGNTIYF. CDR3 bases: TGTGCCAGCTTTCCAGGGGGGATCTCTGGAAACACCATATATTTT.

The chain carries TRBV5-6 and TRBJ2-4; the match to TRBD2 covers 9 bases. Germline lookup yields CDR1 SGHDT and CDR2 YYEEEE. Losses at the gene ends were 4 bases for V and 2 bases for J; bases not matched to a gene: 13. There are 18 residues in the CDR3. The CDR3 protein is CASSAKGWREGSKNIQYF. The CDR3 coding sequence is TGTGCCAGCAGCGCGAAGGGGTGGCGGGAGGGATCCAAAAACATTCAGTACTTC.

This clonotype was found many times. The chain joins TRBV12-3 or TRBV12-4 to TRBJ2-5; 7 bases agree with TRBD1. The CDR3 extends over 14 amino acids. The J segment lost 7 bases and the V segment lost 5 bases, leaving 10 bases of the junction unmatched. Here the CDR3 DNA reads TGTGCCAGCAGTACGGGACAGCCACTTCGGACCCAGTACTTC. This translates into CASSTGQPLRTQYF.

The CDR3 reads CSAGRAGGTEAFF. The CDR3 DNA is TGCAGTGCTGGGCGGGCAGGGGGCACTGAAGCTTTCTTT. The chain joins TRBV20-1 to TRBJ1-1; 7 bases are shared with TRBD1. Germline loops: CDR1 DFQATT, CDR2 SNEGSKA (reference sequence). The CDR3 contains 13 residues. Trimming removed 5 bases from V and 4 bases from J; junction bases left unmatched: 7.

This clonotype was recorded a few times. The chain links TRBV29-1 to TRBJ2-7, with a possible D match to TRBD2 (5 bases). The V gene lost 3 bases and the J gene lost 5 bases, with 17 bases spanning the gap. The CDR3 spans 14 residues. Germline V lookup: CDR1 SQVTM, CDR2 ANQGSEA. The CDR3 sequence: CSVEVRGIPHEQYF. CDR3 coding DNA: TGCAGCGTTGAGGTCCGGGGAATTCCCCACGAGCAGTACTTC.

This clonotype has only a few counts. The chain links TRBV13 to TRBJ1-1; 7 bases agree with TRBD1. Unmatched junction bases numbered 4, after V lost 5 bases and J lost 1 base. The germline gives CDR1 PRHDT, CDR2 FYEKMQ (reference sequence). This CDR3 comprises 14 residues. CDR3 in amino acids: CASSIWDRNTEAFF. DNA of the CDR3: TGTGCCAGCAGCATATGGGACAGGAACACTGAAGCTTTCTTT. Supplemented by reference TRBV13 and TRBJ1-1, the full variable domain reads AAGVIQSPRHLIKEKRETATLKCYPIPRHDTVYWYQQGPGQDPQFLISFYEKMQSDKGSIPDRFSAQQFSDYHSELNMSSLELGDSALYFCASSIWDRNTEAFFGQGTRLTVV.

This rearrangement joins TRBV29-1 to TRBJ2-3, with 7 bases aligning to TRBD2. The J segment lost 4 bases and the V segment lost 4 bases, leaving 5 bases of the junction unmatched. CDR3 size: 13 residues. The V gene's germline CDR1 is SQVTM and CDR2 ANQGSEA. CDR3: CSVVTGGPDTQYF. CDR3 DNA: TGCAGCGTTGTAACGGGAGGACCAGATACGCAGTATTTT.

CDR3 protein: CASSPGTSGRANNEQFF. Written as DNA, the CDR3 is TGTGCCAGCAGTCCCGGGACTAGCGGGAGGGCGAACAATGAGCAGTTCTTC. The rearrangement uses TRBV27 and TRBJ2-1; TRBD2 agrees at 16 bases. V gave up 5 bases and J gave up 5 bases; unmatched junction bases: 6. Germline V gene sequence: CDR1 MNHEY, CDR2 SMNVEV (reference sequence). The CDR3 runs 17 residues.

This clonotype came up many times. The genes are TRBV18 and TRBJ2-7; TRBD2 agrees at 9 bases. Losses at the gene ends were 6 bases for V and 5 bases for J; bases not matched to a gene: 5. The CDR3 contains 13 residues. The germline CDR1 and CDR2 sequences are KGHSH and LQKENI. The CDR3 sequence is CASSPVAGDEQYF. The CDR3 DNA reads as TGTGCCAGCTCCCCGGTAGCGGGAGACGAGCAGTACTTC.

This clonotype was found many times. V is TRBV12-3 or TRBV12-4 and J is TRBJ1-1; maybe TRBD1 (6 bases). The V gene lost 5 bases and the J gene lost 7 bases, with 11 bases spanning the gap. CDR3 length equals 12 residues. Written as DNA, the CDR3 is TGTGCCAGCAGTAACGGGGGCTTTGAAGCTTTCTTT. Its protein product is CASSNGGFEAFF.

The table lists this clonotype with many counts. A junction boundary mismatches the germline segment, possibly from a read error. The chain employs TRBV11-3 and TRBJ2-3, with a weak D call TRBD1 (5 bases). Germline values: CDR1 SGHNT, CDR2 YENEEA. The CDR3 runs to 16 residues. In DNA form, the CDR3 reads TGTGCCAGCAGCCTAGAAGCCAGGGTTGGAAGAGATACGCAGTATTTT. Encoded protein: CASSLEARVGRDTQYF. The variable domain in full, completed from reference TRBV11-3 and TRBJ2-3, reads EAGVVQSPRYKIIEKKQPVAFWCNPISGHNTLYWYLQNLGQGPELLIRYENEEAVDDSQLPKDRFSAERLKGVDSTLKIQPAELGDSAVYLCASSLEARVGRDTQYFGPGTRLTVL.

This clonotype was detected a few times. V gene TRBV20-1 combines with J gene TRBJ2-7; 7 bases fit TRBD2. CDR1 is DFQATT, CDR2 SNEGSKA, per germline (reference sequence). V lost 5 bases and J lost 2; bases outside the gene matches: 9. This CDR3 has 14 residues. In DNA form, the CDR3 reads TGCAGTGCTTGTAGCGGGCTCAGGACCTACGAGCAGTACTTC. Its protein is CSACSGLRTYEQYF.

The genes are TRBV7-2 and TRBJ2-1; 9 nucleotides match TRBD2. The CDR3 consists of 16 residues. V lost 1 base to trimming and J lost 10 bases; unmatched junction nucleotides: 11. CDR1 and CDR2 (germline): SGHTA, FQGNSA. CDR3 nucleotides: TGTGCCAGCAGCTTAGGGGTTAGCGGGAGTCCCTACGAGCAGTTCTTC. This encodes CASSLGVSGSPYEQFF. The entire variable domain, with the rest obtained from reference TRBV7-2 and TRBJ2-1, is as follows: GAGVSQSPSNKVTEKGKDVELRCDPISGHTALYWYRQSLGQGLEFLIYFQGNSAPDKSGLPSDRFSAERTGGSVSTLTIQRTQQEDSAVYLCASSLGVSGSPYEQFFGPGTRLTVL.

In this sample, this clonotype turned up a few times. Here the CDR3 DNA reads TGCAGTGCTAGAGGGGAGGACGGATACGGACCCCAGCATTTT. Translating it yields CSARGEDGYGPQHF. The chain couples TRBV20-1 to TRBJ1-5; unclear D gene. There are 14 residues in the CDR3. V was trimmed by 1 base and J by 10 bases, leaving 17 bases between them. CDR1 is DFQATT and CDR2 is SNEGSKA in the germline V gene (reference sequence).

The rearrangement links TRBV20-1 to TRBJ1-2; no firm D call. The V end was cut by 0 bases, the J end by 12 bases, with 2 bases between. Germline V gene lookup returns CDR1 DFQATT and CDR2 SNEGSKA (reference sequence). CDR3 length: 8 amino acids. CDR3 nucleotides: TGCAGTGCTAGAGACAACACCTTC. Translation: CSARDNTF.

Many counts were recorded for this clonotype. CDR3 nucleotide sequence: TGCAGCGTTGAAGGAGGGAGGAATGAGCAGTACTTC. Translation gives CSVEGGRNEQYF. V gene TRBV29-1 combines with J gene TRBJ2-7, with a tentative D call TRBD2 (6 bases). V was clipped by 1 base and J by 7 bases, with 11 bases between them. Germline values: CDR1 SQVTM, CDR2 ANQGSEA. The CDR3 runs 12 residues.

This clonotype has only one observation. A much larger clone differs by one base, so this may be a read error. The V gene is TRBV4-2, the J gene TRBJ2-1; 11 bases are a match to TRBD2. The CDR3 length is 17 residues. The ends lost 4 bases at V and 0 bases at J; junction bases unmatched: 5. Germline lookup yields CDR1 LGHNA and CDR2 YNFKEQ. DNA for the CDR3: TGTGCCAGCAGCCCGGGACTAGCGGAGGGCTCCTACAATGAGCAGTTCTTC. Translation: CASSPGLAEGSYNEQFF.

This clonotype was seen ten or more times. The V call is TRBV12-3 or TRBV12-4, the J call TRBJ1-5; D remains unclear. The CDR3 covers 15 residues. V was cut by 1 base and J by 5 bases, with 12 bases left in between. CDR3 nucleotide sequence: TGTGCCAGCAGTTTAGGGGCCTCGACCCATCAGCCCCAGCATTTT. Translation gives CASSLGASTHQPQHF.

Ten or more counts support this clonotype. V and J are TRBV6-1 and TRBJ1-4; 7 bases agree with TRBD1. Trimming took 6 bases from V and 8 from J; bases not matched to a gene: 3. CDR1 is MNHNS and CDR2 is SASEGT in the germline V gene. The CDR3 runs to 12 residues. CDR3 nucleotide sequence: TGTGCCAGCAGACAGGGGAGGGAAAAACTGTTTTTT. Translated: CASRQGREKLFF.

At least ten counts were recorded for this clonotype. This sequence joins TRBV6-1 and TRBJ2-3, with 14 bases lining up with TRBD2. The CDR3 spans 16 residues. V lost 7 bases and J lost 5; bases outside the gene matches: 8. Germline CDR1 reads MNHNS; CDR2 reads SASEGT. The CDR3 DNA is TGTGCCAGCATTTTCGGACTAGCGGGGGGTAGAGATACGCAGTATTTT. It encodes CASIFGLAGGRDTQYF.